Presented here are 24 T cell receptor beta chains from one specimen sequenced in a study of long-term antiretroviral therapy in people with HIV (dated by TCRdb to 2022 to 2024). The immunoSEQ hsTCRB v3.0 assay was used at survey level resolution to sequence the TRB variable region. The table comes from immuneACCESS by way of TCRdb, which keeps in-frame sequences with V and J called. Part of the clones is missing from these tables; in studies checked, under half for an unresolved V gene and the rest for unknown reasons. The sample table contains some 31,000 clones; only one count was recorded for 95% to 98% of them. The top ten constitute 1.9% of the sample. The sample was unsorted PBMCs, taken 7.6 years after starting antiretroviral therapy. The receptors were sampled from a man younger than 40 with HIV.

This chain uses TRBV27 with TRBJ1-1; the D is unclear. CDR3 length: 13 amino acids. The V gene's germline CDR1 is MNHEY and CDR2 SMNVEV (reference sequence). The V and J ends lost 4 bases and 6 bases respectively, with 12 bases between them. The CDR3, as DNA: TGTGCCAGCAGTTATGATTGGGCGGCTGAAGCTTTCTTT. The encoded protein is CASSYDWAAEAFF.

This chain connects TRBV6-1 to TRBJ1-5; D unresolved. The CDR3 sequence is 18 residues long. Germline CDR1 reads MNHNS; CDR2 reads SASEGT. Trimming removed 3 bases at V and 2 bases at J, with 20 bases between. CDR3 nucleotide sequence: TGTGCCAGCAGTGAGGCCGCCCCTCAGTGGGGAGGCAATCAGCCCCAGCATTTT. Its translation is CASSEAAPQWGGNQPQHF.

The chain carries TRBV13 and TRBJ1-1, with TRBD1 identical over 11 bases. The germline V gene has CDR1 PRHDT and CDR2 FYEKMQ (reference sequence). The CDR3 is 16 amino acids. J gave up 5 bases and V 5 bases, and 10 bases lay outside the gene matches. The CDR3: CASSPAGTGGRTEAFF. The CDR3 coding sequence is TGTGCCAGCAGCCCCGCCGGGACAGGGGGACGTACTGAAGCTTTCTTT. The variable domain in full, completed from reference TRBV13 and TRBJ1-1, reads AAGVIQSPRHLIKEKRETATLKCYPIPRHDTVYWYQQGPGQDPQFLISFYEKMQSDKGSIPDRFSAQQFSDYHSELNMSSLELGDSALYFCASSPAGTGGRTEAFFGQGTRLTVV.

Here the CDR3 reads CASSYRGRSQPQHF. The CDR3 region has the DNA TGTGCCAGCAGTTACAGGGGGCGCAGTCAGCCCCAGCATTTT. This rearrangement joins TRBV7-2 to TRBJ1-5; 9 bases align to TRBD1. Germline V lookup: CDR1 SGHTA, CDR2 FQGNSA. The J segment lost 6 bases and the V segment lost 6 bases, leaving 6 bases of the junction unmatched. CDR3 length equals 14 residues.

This CDR3 is CASSLVADRDTEAFF. CDR3 sequence (DNA): TGTGCCAGCAGCTTGGTTGCGGACAGGGACACTGAAGCTTTCTTT. The chain employs TRBV5-8 and TRBJ1-1; 8 positions match TRBD1. V lost 0 bases to trimming and J lost 3 bases; unmatched junction nucleotides: 4. In germline, CDR1 is SGHTS, CDR2 YDEGEE. This CDR3 comprises 15 residues.

The genes are TRBV6-5 and TRBJ1-5; 7 bases are shared with TRBD1. The junction had 2 bases not matched to a gene; V was cut back by 5 bases and J by 1 base. The CDR3 runs 14 residues. From germline, CDR1 is MNHEY and CDR2 SVGAGI. This chain's CDR3 is CASSPTGSNQPQHF. As DNA, the CDR3 is TGTGCCAGCAGTCCGACAGGGAGCAATCAGCCCCAGCATTTT.

The chain has TRBV30 and TRBJ2-5, with D unresolved. Trimming left V 4 bases short and J 2 bases short, with 8 bases between. The CDR3 consists of 12 residues. The germline gives CDR1 GTSNPN, CDR2 SVGIG (reference sequence). CDR3 in DNA: TGTGCCTGGATCCCCGGGCAAGAGACCCAGTACTTC. Protein product: CAWIPGQETQYF.

The J gene is TRBJ1-1, the V gene TRBV30; D unclear. Germline CDR1 and CDR2: GTSNPN and SVGIG (reference sequence). Deletions cut 1 base from V and 7 bases from J, with 7 bases between. CDR3 length: 11 amino acids. CDR3 amino acids: CAWSGLGEAFF. In DNA form, the CDR3 reads TGTGCCTGGAGTGGATTGGGTGAAGCTTTCTTT.

The chain couples TRBV6-1 to TRBJ2-2; 10 positions match TRBD2. The germline CDR1 and CDR2 sequences are MNHNS and SASEGT. There are 16 residues in the CDR3. V gave up 4 bases and J gave up 1 base; unmatched junction bases: 3. DNA for the CDR3: TGTGCCAGCAGTGTTACTAGCGGGGAGAACACCGGGGAGCTGTTTTTT. It encodes CASSVTSGENTGELFF.

As DNA, the CDR3 is TGTGCCAGTAGTCCCGACAGCTACAATTCACCCCTCCACTTT. It translates to CASSPDSYNSPLHF. J is TRBJ1-6 and V is TRBV19, with a weak D call TRBD1 (5 bases). Germline V CDR1 and CDR2: LNHDA, SQIVND (reference sequence). The V end was cut by 5 bases, the J end by 7 bases, with 12 bases between. This CDR3 contains 14 residues.

The V call is TRBV4-1, the J call TRBJ1-2; weak D call: TRBD1 (6 bases). There are 12 residues in the CDR3. The V end was cut by 4 bases, the J end by 6 bases, with 9 bases between. Germline CDR1 reads MGHRA; CDR2 reads YSYEKL. CDR3: CASSPGGNGYTF. The CDR3 DNA sequence: TGCGCCAGCAGCCCCGGGGGCAATGGCTACACCTTC.

CDR3 DNA sequence: TGTGCCACCAGCAGAGGCGGGAGGAGTACTGAGCAGTTCTTC. It specifies CATSRGGRSTEQFF. The chain couples TRBV15 to TRBJ2-1, with 8 bases aligning to TRBD2. The V gene's germline CDR1 is LNHNV and CDR2 YYDKDF (reference sequence). This CDR3 contains 14 residues. The J segment lost 9 bases and the V segment lost 1 base, leaving 5 bases of the junction unmatched.

The chain's CDR3 is CASSDSGHYEQYF. For the CDR3, the DNA is TGTGCCAGCAGTGACTCGGGCCACTACGAGCAGTACTTC. The V call is TRBV27, the J call TRBJ2-7; no clear D. Trimming left V 5 bases short and J 3 bases short, with 11 bases between. Germline lookup yields CDR1 MNHEY and CDR2 SMNVEV (reference sequence). CDR3 length: 13 amino acids.

The CDR3 nucleotides read TGTGCCAGCCGAGGAGGGGAGCTGTTTTTT. This translates into CASRGGELFF. This chain joins TRBV6-5 and TRBJ2-2; D gene unclear. Per germline, CDR1 MNHEY and CDR2 SVGAGI. V gave up 8 bases and J gave up 8 bases, with 6 bases separating them. The CDR3 totals 10 residues.

A single count supports this clone. The chain uses TRBV6-5 and TRBJ2-7, with 8 positions matching TRBD1. Germline V CDR1 and CDR2: MNHEY, SVGAGI. V lost 0 bases and J lost 4; bases outside the gene matches: 8. CDR3 size: 16 residues. The CDR3 DNA reads TGTGCCAGCAGTTACTCGAGGCGACAGGGGATTTACGAGCAGTACTTC. Translating it yields CASSYSRRQGIYEQYF.

The chain employs TRBV4-1 and TRBJ1-1, with a weak D call TRBD1 (5 bases). Germline V CDR1 and CDR2: MGHRA, YSYEKL. Trimming took 2 bases from V and 1 from J, leaving 8 bases between them. The CDR3 covers 14 residues. In nucleotides, the CDR3 is TGCGCCAGCAGCCAACCCCAGGGGAACACTGAAGCTTTCTTT. Its protein product is CASSQPQGNTEAFF.

This clone was observed once. The chain couples TRBV27 to TRBJ1-1, with D perhaps TRBD1 (5 bases). The V end lost 8 bases, the J end lost 6 bases, and 19 bases lay between the germline ends. CDR1 is MNHEY, CDR2 SMNVEV, per germline (reference sequence). CDR3 length: 14 residues. CDR3 bases: TGTGCCAGCTGCCGTGCGGGGGAAGCCGCTGAAGCTTTCTTT. It encodes CASCRAGEAAEAFF.

This clone has only one observation. This sequence joins TRBV14 and TRBJ1-3; 8 nucleotides line up with TRBD1. CDR1 is SGHDN, CDR2 FVKESK, per germline. The CDR3 length is 15 residues. V lost 3 bases, J lost 0 bases, and 1 base stayed unmatched. CDR3 nucleotides: TGTGCCAGCAGCCAGACAGGGGCCTCTGGAAACACCATATATTTT. It is translated as CASSQTGASGNTIYF.

The chain couples TRBV10-3 to TRBJ2-1, with 15 bases lining up with TRBD2. CDR1 is ENHRY, CDR2 SYGVKD, per germline. The CDR3 sequence is 18 residues long. V shed 3 bases, J shed 7 bases, and the junction held 10 bases outside the gene matches. The CDR3 protein is CAISDGTSGRFGTNEQFF. The CDR3 coding sequence is TGTGCCATCAGTGACGGGACTAGCGGGAGGTTTGGAACAAATGAGCAGTTCTTC.

This sequence joins TRBV6-5 and TRBJ2-1; D possibly corresponds to TRBD1 (5 bases). The V gene lost 10 bases and the J gene lost 2 bases, with 15 bases spanning the gap. Per germline, CDR1 MNHEY and CDR2 SVGAGI. This CDR3 contains 14 residues. The CDR3 spells CATLKGLPYNEQFF. The CDR3 coding sequence is TGTGCCACCCTGAAGGGGCTCCCCTACAATGAGCAGTTCTTC.

V gene TRBV10-1 combines with J gene TRBJ1-2; D is perhaps TRBD1 (5 bases). Germline assignment: CDR1 WNHNN and CDR2 SYGVQD (reference sequence). V shed 7 bases and J shed 8 bases, with 14 bases lying between them. This CDR3 contains 12 residues. The CDR3 DNA reads as TGCGCCAGCACCGCCCCCCGGGGCGGCTACACCTTC. This codes for CASTAPRGGYTF.

This rearrangement joins TRBV18 to TRBJ1-6; tentatively, D is TRBD1 (5 bases). Germline CDR1 is KGHSH and CDR2 is LQKENI. This CDR3 region has 15 residues. The V end lost 3 bases, the J end lost 7 bases, and 13 bases lay between the germline ends. CDR3 sequence reads: CASSPPGRQNSPLHF. For the CDR3, the DNA is TGTGCCAGCTCACCTCCGGGACGGCAGAATTCACCCCTCCACTTT.

The DNA of the CDR3 is TGTGCCAGCAGTTACTCCGGGGTAGTCACAGATACGCAGTATTTT. This translates into CASSYSGVVTDTQYF. V is TRBV6-6 and J is TRBJ2-3; TRBD2 is a possible D gene (5 bases). The V end lost 0 bases, the J end lost 2 bases, and 9 bases lay between the germline ends. This CDR3 is 15 amino acids long. Germline loops: CDR1 MNHNY, CDR2 SVGAGI (reference sequence).

The chain recombines TRBV7-9 with TRBJ2-2, with no clear D. Trimming removed 5 bases at V and 0 bases at J, with 4 bases between. The V gene's germline CDR1 is SEHNR and CDR2 FQNEAQ (reference sequence). CDR3 size: 13 residues. The CDR3, as DNA: TGTGCCAGCAGCCCCTCGAACACCGGGGAGCTGTTTTTT. Its translation: CASSPSNTGELFF. Full variable domain (missing parts from reference TRBV7-9 and TRBJ2-2): DTGVSQNPRHKITKRGQNVTFRCDPISEHNRLYWYRQTLGQGPEFLTYFQNEAQLEKSRLLSDRFSAERPKGSFSTLEIQRTEQGDSAMYLCASSPSNTGELFFGEGSRLTVL.